This T cell receptor beta chain was identified during a study of Ad26.COV2.S vaccination and SARS-CoV-2 variants (dated by TCRdb to the early 2020s). For the wider study: Donors in the vaccine arm were drawn from COV1001, a multicentre, randomized, double-blind, placebo-controlled phase I-IIa trial testing Ad26.COV2.S in healthy adults. Sequencing of the TCRbeta repertoire served to evaluate the specificity and breadth of SARS-CoV-2-reactive T cell receptors following Ad26.COV2.S vaccination. Blinding of investigators to trial group allocation was maintained during experiments and outcome assessment. The TCR-sequenced set comprised about 32 samples: approximately 19 Ad26.COV2.S vaccine recipients, 5 placebo recipients and 8 SARS-CoV-2 convalescent individuals. Trial participants were randomized into five groups of five: low-dose or high-dose Ad26.COV2.S given once or twice, or placebo on both occasions. Ad26.COV2.S was administered intramuscularly at a dose of 5x10^10 or 1x10^11 viral particles, either as one shot or as two shots given 56 days apart.

On the study overall, not on this receptor specifically: Higher spike-specific TCR breadth was observed in Ad26.COV2.S recipients than in placebo recipients (P = 0.0014). According to the authors, total T cell responses may have been underestimated by the TCR breadth and depth analyses. Substantial breadth of spike-specific CD8+ and CD4+ T cell responses was reported after vaccination. Vaccine and placebo recipients had comparable non-spike TCR breadth, which fits with the vaccine containing only spike. The study lacked the statistical power to compare responses across vaccine doses or regimens.

The label giving this sample's treatment or condition can be read as: around 19 received Ad26.COV2.S at low or high dose, single or two shots; about five received placebo; per-sample allocation not given. For vaccine and placebo recipients, repertoires were sequenced using samples collected on day 63 after the first injection. Cohort 1b enrolled roughly 25 adults aged 18-55 years at a single site in Boston, USA, between 29 July and 7 August 2020. As a vaccine, Ad26.COV2.S was a replication-incompetent adenovirus type 26 vector that expressed a prefusion-stabilized SARS-CoV-2 spike protein derived from the original Wuhan strain. The immunoSEQ Assay was used to sequence TCRbeta CDR3 regions. After extraction, genomic DNA underwent amplification by bias-controlled multiplex PCR, followed by high-throughput sequencing. In the original analysis: Collapsing and filtering of sequences were performed to quantify the absolute abundance of each unique TCRbeta CDR3 region. T cell fraction was estimated by normalization of TCRbeta template counts to usable DNA, with usable DNA being measured through amplification of reference genes present in all nucleated cells. Repertoire TCRs were annotated as SARS-CoV-2-specific when V gene, CDR3 amino acid sequence and J gene were exactly matched to a known reactive TCR set. The reference SARS-CoV-2 TCR set was obtained from MIRA and was filtered for enrichment in COVID-19-positive ImmuneCODE repertoires, whereby public or cross-reactive TCRs were removed. Using the MIRA antigens, annotated TCRs were further analysed by specific ORF or by position within an ORF. Breadth was defined as annotated unique rearrangements over total unique productive rearrangements; depth was the summed frequency of those rearrangements. Two-sided Wilcoxon rank-sum tests were used to compare TCR breadth between groups. Not all clones reach the TCRdb copy of this immuneACCESS table, which keeps in-frame sequences only. Checked studies attribute under half of the gap to unresolved V genes and leave the rest unexplained. V and J calls and clone size are given by that table; D and trimming were obtained from the DNA. Counted in this sample were hundreds of thousands of clones; more than 75% of them appeared once. The ten largest clones take up around 3.5% of the sample.

Looking up the germline V gene yields CDR1 SGHRS and CDR2 YFSETQ. The CDR3, cysteine through phenylalanine, is 18 amino acids long. Of the read, only the CDR3 DNA is kept; its 54 bases are in frame from base 1. With respect to this clone: Its antigen specificity is not known. One junction end does not reproduce the germline sequence, and a read error may be involved.

Sequences were derived from peripheral blood, sampled in a trial of Ad26.COV2.S vaccine versus placebo. The rearranged chain carries TRBV5-1 and TRBJ2-2; 9 central bases correspond to TRBD2. This receptor was identified in a person aged 18-65 years who received the Ad26.COV2.S COVID-19 vaccine or a placebo. The nucleotides are TGCGCCCGCAGCTGGGCCGCGGGGGGGCTGGCGAACACCGGGGAGCTGTTTTTT. It translates to CARSWAAGGLANTGELFF.